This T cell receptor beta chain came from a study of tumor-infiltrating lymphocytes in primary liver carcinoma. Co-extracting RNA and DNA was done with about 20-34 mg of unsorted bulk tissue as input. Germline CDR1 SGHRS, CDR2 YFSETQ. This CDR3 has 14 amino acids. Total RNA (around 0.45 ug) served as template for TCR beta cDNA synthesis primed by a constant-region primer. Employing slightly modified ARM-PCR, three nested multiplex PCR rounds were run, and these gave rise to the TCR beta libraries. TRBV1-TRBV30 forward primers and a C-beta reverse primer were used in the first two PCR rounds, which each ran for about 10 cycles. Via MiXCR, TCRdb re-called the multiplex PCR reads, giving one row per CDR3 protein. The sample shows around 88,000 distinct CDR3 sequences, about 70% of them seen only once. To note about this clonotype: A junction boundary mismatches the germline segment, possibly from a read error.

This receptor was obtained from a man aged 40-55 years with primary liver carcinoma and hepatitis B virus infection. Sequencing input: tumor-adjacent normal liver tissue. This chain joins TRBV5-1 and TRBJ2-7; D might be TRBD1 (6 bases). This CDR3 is CTSSYGQGPVEQYF. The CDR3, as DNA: TGCACCAGCAGCTACGGGCAGGGGCCGGTCGAGCAGTACTTC.